This T cell receptor (beta chain) was obtained from a study of Graves' ophthalmopathy and Graves' hyperthyroidism. This CDR3 has 14 amino acids. V lost 4 bases and J 2 bases, leaving 11 bases between the germline ends. Transcripts of RNA were the source for amplifying TCR beta CDR3 regions. The authors performed first-round RT-PCR with HTBI primers and then a second-round multiplex PCR. TCRdb recomputed calls from the multiplex PCR reads with MiXCR, one row per CDR3 protein. The repertoire holds about 700,000 distinct CDR3 sequences, with about 44% as singletons. This receptor was taken from an adult man with Graves' ophthalmopathy. The sequenced material came from peripheral blood. The gene calls are TRBV12-3 or TRBV12-4 and TRBJ1-1; a weak D match, TRBD1 (5 bases). CDR3: CASSSAGINTEAFF. The CDR3 DNA reads as TGTGCCAGCAGTTCGGCAGGGATAAACACTGAAGCTTTCTTT.